Shown below are 7 T cell receptor beta chains from a single sample sequenced in a study of read filtering for tumor transcriptome and immune sequencing. From roughly 0.4 ug of RNA, a library with molecular barcoded alpha/delta and beta/gamma adaptors was made. A single record per CDR3 protein comes from TCRdb applying MiXCR to the reads. In the table there are 50,000 or so distinct CDR3 sequences, about 19% of which are singletons. The sequenced sample was a population of CD138-negative cells sorted from bone marrow. The source of these receptors is a donor at least 40 years old with multiple myeloma.

This clonotype has ten or more counts. The chain uses TRBV10-2 and TRBJ2-3; D is undetermined. CDR1 is WSHSY, CDR2 SAAADI, per germline. The CDR3 covers 14 residues. V dropped 8 bases and J dropped 1 base, with 13 bases sitting between them. The CDR3 is CASSDTRGTDTQYF. In DNA, the CDR3 is TGCGCCAGCTCTGACACCCGCGGCACAGATACGCAGTATTTT.

The CDR3 DNA sequence: TGTGCCAGCAGTTCCTCCCGGGACAGTGCTAATGAAAAACTGTTTTTT. Translating it yields CASSSSRDSANEKLFF. V usage is TRBV6-2 or TRBV6-3 and J usage is TRBJ1-4; 7 nucleotides agree with TRBD1. CDR3 length: 16 residues. Trimming cost V 4 bases and J 3 bases; bases outside gene matches: 8. Germline CDR1 reads MNHEY; CDR2 reads SVGEGT.

This clonotype was picked up many times. This chain links TRBV27 with TRBJ1-5; D possibly corresponds to TRBD1 (6 bases). CDR1 and CDR2 from the germline V gene are MNHEY and SMNVEV (reference sequence). Trimming shortened V by 3 bases and J by 7 bases, and 19 bases separated the two germline ends. The CDR3 has 16 residues. The CDR3 coding sequence is TGTGCCAGCAGTTTTCAGGGGATGGGCAGAGGGCAGCCCCAGCATTTT. Translating gives CASSFQGMGRGQPQHF.

This clonotype was seen repeatedly, ten times or more. This rearrangement joins TRBV3-1 to TRBJ2-2; D not certain. Germline V lookup: CDR1 LGHDT, CDR2 YNNKEL (reference sequence). The CDR3 sequence is 13 residues long. Trimming removed 6 bases from V and 4 bases from J, with 9 bases in between. This CDR3 is CASSSSPTGELFF. CDR3 coding DNA: TGTGCCAGCAGTTCCAGCCCCACCGGGGAGCTGTTTTTT.

This clonotype was seen many times. The chain recombines TRBV5-1 with TRBJ1-4; the match to TRBD1 covers 10 bases. The CDR3 spans 14 residues. V lost 4 bases, J lost 6 bases, and 3 bases stayed unmatched. Per germline, CDR1 SGHRS and CDR2 YFSETQ. The CDR3 nucleotides read TGCGCCAGCAGCATGACAGGGGGCGATGAAAAACTGTTTTTT. Protein product: CASSMTGGDEKLFF.

The chain employs TRBV2 and TRBJ2-7; 11 bases are a match to TRBD2. V was pared by 5 bases and J by 6 bases, with 9 bases of the junction left unmatched. CDR1 is SNHLY and CDR2 is FYNNEI in the germline V gene. The CDR3 sequence is 15 residues long. The CDR3 loop is CASSPLAGVSAEQYF. CDR3 bases: TGTGCCAGCAGTCCACTAGCGGGAGTTTCCGCCGAGCAGTACTTC.

This clonotype counts as medium-sized. The rearrangement uses TRBV7-9 and TRBJ2-1; perhaps TRBD2 as D (6 bases). The CDR3 length is 17 residues. Germline loops: CDR1 SEHNR, CDR2 FQNEAQ (reference sequence). Trimming removed 5 bases from V and 0 bases from J, with 17 bases in between. CDR3 sequence reads: CASSVRLGRSSYNEQFF. The CDR3 nucleotides read TGTGCCAGCAGCGTACGACTAGGACGTAGCTCCTACAATGAGCAGTTCTTC.